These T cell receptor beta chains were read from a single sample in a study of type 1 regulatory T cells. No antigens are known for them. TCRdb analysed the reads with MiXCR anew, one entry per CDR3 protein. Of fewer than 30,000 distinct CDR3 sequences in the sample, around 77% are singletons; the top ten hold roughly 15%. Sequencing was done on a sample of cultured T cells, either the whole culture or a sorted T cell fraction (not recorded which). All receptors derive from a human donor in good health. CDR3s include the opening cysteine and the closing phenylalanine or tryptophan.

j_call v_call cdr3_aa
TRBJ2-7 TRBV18 CASSPPGLAMNEQYF
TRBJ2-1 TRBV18 CASSPLAGSYNEQFF
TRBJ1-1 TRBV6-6 CASRYGVNTEAFF
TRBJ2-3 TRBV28 CASTWGGATDTQYF
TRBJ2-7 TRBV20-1 CSARGPISWYEQYF
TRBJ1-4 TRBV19 CASSRQGLEEKLFF
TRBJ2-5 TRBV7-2 CASSWTSLVAQYF
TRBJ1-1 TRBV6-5 CASHLLAGSTEAFF
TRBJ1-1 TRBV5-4 CASRKANTEAFF
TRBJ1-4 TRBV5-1 CASSLGDAVDEKLFF
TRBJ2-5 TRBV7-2 CASRTSGGASETQYF
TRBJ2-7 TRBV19 CASSPSGGFYEQYF
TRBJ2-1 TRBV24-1 CATSEGWGDYNEQFF
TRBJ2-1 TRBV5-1 CASSLDRASFNEQFF
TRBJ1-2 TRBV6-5 CASSRRDSSNYGYTF
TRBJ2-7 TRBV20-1 CSAFPGQGSYEQYF
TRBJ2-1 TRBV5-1 CASSLVPTSNEQFF
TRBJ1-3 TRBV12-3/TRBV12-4 CASSPYLDTIYF
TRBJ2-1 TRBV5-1 CASSLGRGFNNEQFF
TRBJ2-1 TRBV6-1 CASISGTSDNEQFF
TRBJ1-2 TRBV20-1 CSAPTEFYGYTF
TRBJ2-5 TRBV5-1 CASSFSVGETQYF
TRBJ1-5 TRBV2 CASRGQGNQPQHF
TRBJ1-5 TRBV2 CASSGDFNQPQHF
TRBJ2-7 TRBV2 CASSEVGGQGSEQYF
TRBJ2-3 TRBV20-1 CSAPRRGEAQYF
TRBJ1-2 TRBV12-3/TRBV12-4 CASSLRDRGGYTF
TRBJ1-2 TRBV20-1 CSATGTGGTGYTF
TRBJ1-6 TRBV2 CASRGETGGGNSPLHF
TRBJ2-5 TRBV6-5 CASSRSQTSRETQYF
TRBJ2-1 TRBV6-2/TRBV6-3 CASRTSGGARGEQFF
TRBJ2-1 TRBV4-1 CASSQPLRQEKVGEQFF
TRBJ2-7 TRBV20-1 CSAAPGTSGYEQYF
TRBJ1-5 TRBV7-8 CASSQGTGFQPQHF
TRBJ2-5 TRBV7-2 CASSFNSGRETQYF
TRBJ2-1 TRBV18 CASSPQARTSYNEQFF
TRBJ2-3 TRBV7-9 CASSLFSSNGDTQYF
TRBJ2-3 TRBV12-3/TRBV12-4 CASTPPSGGVATQYF
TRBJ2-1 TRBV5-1 CASSLGQANNEQFF
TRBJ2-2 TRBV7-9 CASSLRQEANTGELFF
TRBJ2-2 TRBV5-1 CASSLEGWTGELFF
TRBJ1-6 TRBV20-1 CSARGRAGVSSYNSPLHF
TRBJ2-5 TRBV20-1 CSATEYQETQYF
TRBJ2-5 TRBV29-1 CSAQGVEETQYF
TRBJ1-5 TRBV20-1 CSARGNNQPQHF
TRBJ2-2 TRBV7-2 CASSFITGELFF
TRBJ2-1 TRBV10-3 CAISPIFASSSNPRGNEQFF
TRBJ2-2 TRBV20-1 CSARRLPNTGELFF
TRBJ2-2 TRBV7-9 CASSRPGGPTTGELFF
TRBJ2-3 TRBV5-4 CASSPGTSGFTDTQYF
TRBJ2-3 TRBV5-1 CASAPLGTDTQYF
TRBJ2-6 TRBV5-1 CASSGGQGDYGANVLTF
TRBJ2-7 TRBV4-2 CASSQEVLAGRSYEQYF
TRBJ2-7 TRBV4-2 CASSQEVLAGRTYEQYF
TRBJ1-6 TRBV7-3 CASSLSPNSPLHF
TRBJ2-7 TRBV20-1 CSAARGGRGQGTEQYF
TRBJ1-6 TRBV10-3 CASKVTSDSPLHF
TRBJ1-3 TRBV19 CASYRGSGNTIYF
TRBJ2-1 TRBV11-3 CASSQTGLSFNEQFF